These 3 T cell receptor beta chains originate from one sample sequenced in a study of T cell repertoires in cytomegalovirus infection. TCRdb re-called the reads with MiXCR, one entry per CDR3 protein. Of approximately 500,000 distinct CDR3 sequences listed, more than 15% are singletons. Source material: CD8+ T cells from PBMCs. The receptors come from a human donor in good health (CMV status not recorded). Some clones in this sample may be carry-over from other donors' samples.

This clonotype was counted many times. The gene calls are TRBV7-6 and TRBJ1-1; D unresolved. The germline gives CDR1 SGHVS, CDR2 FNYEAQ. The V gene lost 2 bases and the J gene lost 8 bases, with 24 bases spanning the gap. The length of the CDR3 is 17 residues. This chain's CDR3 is CASSLLSPESPRGEAFF. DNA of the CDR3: TGTGCCAGCAGCTTACTCTCCCCAGAAAGTCCCCGGGGAGAAGCTTTCTTT.

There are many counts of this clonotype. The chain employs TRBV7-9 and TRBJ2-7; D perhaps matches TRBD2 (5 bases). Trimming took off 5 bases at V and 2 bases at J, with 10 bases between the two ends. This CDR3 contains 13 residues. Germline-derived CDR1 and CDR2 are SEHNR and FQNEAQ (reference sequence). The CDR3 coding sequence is TGTGCCAGCAGCAAAGAGGGTACCTACGAGCAGTACTTC. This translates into CASSKEGTYEQYF. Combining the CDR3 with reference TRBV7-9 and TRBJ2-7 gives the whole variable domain DTGVSQNPRHKITKRGQNVTFRCDPISEHNRLYWYRQTLGQGPEFLTYFQNEAQLEKSRLLSDRFSAERPKGSFSTLEIQRTEQGDSAMYLCASSKEGTYEQYFGPGTRLTVT.

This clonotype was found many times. As DNA, the CDR3 is TGTGCCAGCAGGCCCACTAGCCACCGGGGGGACCGTAGGTCGTATTTT. This translates into CASRPTSHRGDRRSYF. The J gene is TRBJ2-3, the V gene TRBV7-2, with 7 bases fitting TRBD2. This CDR3 spans 16 amino acids. V gave up 6 bases and J gave up 14 bases; unmatched junction bases: 23. The germline CDR1 and CDR2 sequences are SGHTA and FQGNSA.